This T cell receptor beta chain was identified in a study of cytomegalovirus exposure and HLA in healthy donors. Profiling relied on immunoSEQ multiplex PCR, and the TCRdb table lists in-frame clones only, not all of them. The repertoire has 150,000 to 200,000 clones, roughly nine tenths of them found once; the top ten carry 3% to 3.5%. Whole-study results and caveats: According to a subsequent analysis, TCR clusters identified in the first cohort showed a tendency to co-occur across the 120 validation repertoires. The classifier was said to identify cytomegalovirus status with high specificity and sensitivity. The study listed 150 to 200 cytomegalovirus-associated TCR beta chains.

Notes on this clone: Its antigen remains unknown.

The TCR comes from a woman younger than 35 in good health and CMV-seropositive. Specimen: PBMCs.

CDR3 protein: CASRSRGATYNEQFF. The CDR3 DNA reads TGTGCCAGCAGAAGTCGGGGGGCAACCTACAATGAGCAGTTCTTC. The J gene is TRBJ2-1, the V gene TRBV27, with D possibly matching TRBD2 (7 bases). V dropped 6 bases and J dropped 2 bases, with 14 bases sitting between them. The CDR3 sequence is 15 residues long. Germline CDR1 and CDR2: MNHEY and SMNVEV (reference sequence).